Sequencing of this T cell receptor beta chain was carried out in a study of metastatic and nonmetastatic thyroid tumors. Study at large: Repertoires of blood and of tissue (tumor or nodule) from malignant and benign thyroid patients were compared. Study-wide results and limits: In blood and tumor, TCR beta diversity was reportedly significantly higher in malignant thyroid tumors than in benign nodules.

In the source study's methods: The study took CDR3 differences across clinicopathological groups and made a distant-metastasis classifier for papillary thyroid cancer from them. TCRdb reassembled clones from the PCR reads with MiXCR. The V and J calls, along with clone size, are taken from TCRdb and not from the paper's own processing. Of 7,500 to 10,000 clones in the sample, about 40% are singletons; the top ten hold about 22%. From germline, CDR1 is MNHEY and CDR2 SVGEGT. The CDR3 length is 15 residues. V lost 6 bases and J lost 0, with 15 bases in between. All patients were treatment-naive before thyroid surgery. This clone has only a few counts. What it binds is not known.

The clonotype comes from a female donor with papillary thyroid cancer or a benign thyroid nodule (not recorded which). Some clones in this sample may be carry-over from other donors' samples. The sample was tumor tissue. The genes are TRBV6-2 or TRBV6-3 and TRBJ2-7; D possibly corresponds to TRBD2 (6 bases). The DNA of the CDR3 is TGTGCCAGCAGGGACGTGGGACTGCCCTCCTACGAGCAGTACTTC. Protein product: CASRDVGLPSYEQYF.